The clone carrying this T cell receptor (beta chain) was recorded many times. Its antigen is not known. This specimen comes from a study of T-cell reconstitution after alpha-beta-depleted transplantation in children. General observations from the study: Counts and diversity of T cells one year after transplant came mostly from newly produced T cells.

CDR1 SGDLS and CDR2 YYNGEE come from the germline V gene. V dropped 2 bases and J dropped 5 bases, with 14 bases sitting between them. This CDR3 contains 14 residues. Molecular barcoding with unique molecular identifiers was used for the TCRbeta library. TCRdb re-derived calls from the PCR reads in MiXCR, one entry per CDR3 protein. The data show around 270,000 distinct CDR3 sequences, almost 8% seen once. The chain joins TRBV9 to TRBJ2-7; either TRBD1 or TRBD2 may supply D (7 bases each). The starting material was peripheral blood, obtained 360 days after TCRalphabeta/CD19-depleted stem cell transplant. The TCR sequence derives from a female patient aged 2-15 years who had a stem cell transplant for Fanconi anemia, so the T cells may come from the graft donor. The CDR3 DNA reads as TGTGCCAGCAGCGTGGGAGGGACAGCCGACGAGCAGTACTTC. Translating gives CASSVGGTADEQYF.